These T cell receptor beta chains were read from a single sample in a study of Graves' ophthalmopathy and Graves' hyperthyroidism. A single record per CDR3 protein comes from TCRdb applying MiXCR to the multiplex PCR reads. This table holds hundreds of thousands of distinct CDR3 sequences, 40% found once. The sample was peripheral blood. These receptors all come from an adult man with Graves' ophthalmopathy. Each CDR3 is given with its conserved first and last residue. D genes are given only for firm matches. The listing skips clone size in some rows; elsewhere it reads once, few, many or a size class.

>TRBV25-1|TRBJ1-6|-|many
CASSGISLHF
>TRBV11-2|TRBJ2-5|TRBD2|-
CASSGGTSGETQYF
>TRBV6-5|TRBJ1-1|-|few
CASRSTGTLRAFF
>TRBV7-9|TRBJ2-2|TRBD2|few
CASSLGLAGPNTGELFF
>TRBV15|TRBJ1-1|TRBD1|-
CATSRAGTENEAFF
>TRBV25-1|TRBJ2-3|TRBD1|-
CASSDPGQGAADTQYF
>TRBV7-3|TRBJ2-2|TRBD1|-
CASSMEGQGDTGELFF
>TRBV7-9|TRBJ2-5|TRBD2|-
CASSTRTSGVTETQYF
>TRBV20-1|TRBJ1-1|TRBD1|-
CSADRGKVNTEAFF
>TRBV7-2|TRBJ2-5|TRBD2|-
CASSLRGAAQETQYF
>TRBV2|TRBJ2-5|-|-
CASSKLGFGETQYF
>TRBV7-9|TRBJ1-6|-|-
CASSQLDSNNSPLHF
>TRBV19|TRBJ1-5|-|few
CASSRSSQPQHF
>TRBV7-8|TRBJ1-2|-|-
CASSPPYGGINYGYTF
>TRBV6-2/TRBV6-3|TRBJ1-3|-|once
CARVGRADTIYF
>TRBV9|TRBJ1-2|-|few
CASSSGFQNYGYTF
>TRBV3-1|TRBJ1-1|-|few
CATGDSRTEAFF
>TRBV7-2|TRBJ1-1|-|few
CASSRGVGGTEAFF
>TRBV7-9|TRBJ1-4|-|-
CASSLDGKTNEKLFF
>TRBV11-2|TRBJ1-6|-|-
CASSLVGDDNSPLHF
>TRBV28|TRBJ1-4|-|once
CASRQGAVVMWAGEKLFF
>TRBV11-2|TRBJ2-7|TRBD2|few
CASSFTSGGADEQYF
>TRBV20-1|TRBJ1-6|-|-
CSATAGSSPLHF
>TRBV4-3|TRBJ2-7|-|few
CASSMGAYYEQYF
>TRBV25-1|TRBJ2-2|-|-
CASSPRAGGTTGELFF
>TRBV4-2|TRBJ2-2|TRBD2|once
CASSQVVGGSFIGELFF
>TRBV2|TRBJ2-6|-|many
CAGTVSSGANVLTF
>TRBV11-1|TRBJ2-7|TRBD2|-
CASSPLGLAGDYEQYF
>TRBV19|TRBJ2-7|TRBD1|-
CASSPGTGRSYEQYF
>TRBV5-8|TRBJ2-5|-|-
CASNLVGQPETQYF
>TRBV29-1|TRBJ1-2|-|many
CSVETRGNYGYTF
>TRBV7-9|TRBJ2-7|TRBD1|few
CASSERQGAPLDEQYF
>TRBV7-6|TRBJ1-2|TRBD1|many
CASSLVQGAGYTF
>TRBV20-1|TRBJ2-7|TRBD2|-
CSALGTSGIYEQYF
>TRBV29-1|TRBJ2-6|-|-
CSVDPRGWDTSGANVPTF
>TRBV2|TRBJ2-5|TRBD1|few
CASSESTGGLETQYF
>TRBV29-1|TRBJ1-2|-|few
CSLGTGYGYTF
>TRBV2|TRBJ1-2|-|few
CASSSDKNYGYTF
>TRBV20-1|TRBJ2-7|-|-
CSAGGGGSAVTYEQYF
>TRBV25-1|TRBJ1-5|TRBD1|-
CASSLWGQGGQPQHF
>TRBV7-9|TRBJ1-1|-|few
CASSFGDNTEAFF
>TRBV19|TRBJ1-1|-|many
CASRTGPSTEAFF